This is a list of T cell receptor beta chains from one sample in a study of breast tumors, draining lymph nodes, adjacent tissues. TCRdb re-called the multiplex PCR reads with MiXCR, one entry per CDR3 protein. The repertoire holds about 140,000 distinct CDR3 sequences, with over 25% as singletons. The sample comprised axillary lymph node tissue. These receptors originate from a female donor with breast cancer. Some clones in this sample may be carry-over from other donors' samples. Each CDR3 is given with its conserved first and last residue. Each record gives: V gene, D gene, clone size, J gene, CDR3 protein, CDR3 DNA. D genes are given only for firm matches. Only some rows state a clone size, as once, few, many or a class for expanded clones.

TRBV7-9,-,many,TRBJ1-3,CASSLVYDNRGNTIYF,TGTGCCAGCAGCTTAGTATACGACAATCGTGGAAACACCATATATTTT
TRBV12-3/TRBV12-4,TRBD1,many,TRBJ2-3,CASSSTVPGQGRTDTQYF,TGTGCCAGCAGTTCTACTGTCCCGGGACAGGGGCGCACAGATACGCAGTATTTT
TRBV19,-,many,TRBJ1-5,CASTPLRGQPQHF,TGTGCCAGTACCCCCTTGAGGGGTCAGCCCCAGCATTTT
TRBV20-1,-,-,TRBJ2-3,CSARGTEYTDTQYF,TGCAGTGCTAGAGGGACAGAGTACACAGATACGCAGTATTTT
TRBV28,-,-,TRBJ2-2,CASSLGGLNTGELFF,TGTGCCAGCAGTTTAGGGGGATTGAACACCGGGGAGCTGTTTTTT
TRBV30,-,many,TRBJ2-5,CAWSPGTQETQYF,TGTGCCTGGAGTCCGGGAACTCAAGAGACCCAGTACTTC
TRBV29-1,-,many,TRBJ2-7,CSVGEGSGWGAQYF,TGCAGCGTTGGGGAGGGGTCTGGGTGGGGGGCGCAGTACTTC
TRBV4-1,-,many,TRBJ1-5,CASSQGPGSNQPQHF,TGCGCCAGCAGCCAAGGGCCCGGGAGCAATCAGCCCCAGCATTTT
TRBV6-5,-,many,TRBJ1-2,CASSLTSGFVRGGYTF,TGTGCCAGCAGTTTAACCTCCGGGTTTGTGAGGGGTGGCTACACCTTC
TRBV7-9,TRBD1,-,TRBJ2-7,CASSSATGGAGGSSYEQYF,TGTGCCAGCAGCTCAGCGACAGGGGGGGCGGGTGGGTCCTCCTACGAGCAGTACTTC